These T cell receptor beta chains were read from a single sample in a study of T cell repertoires in cytomegalovirus infection. MiXCR, run by TCRdb on the reads, gives a single entry per CDR3 protein. This sample yields 180,000 or so distinct CDR3 sequences, of which about 18% are seen a single time; around 27% belongs to the top ten. The specimen sequenced was CD8+ T cells from PBMCs. The receptors stem from a human donor in good health (CMV status not recorded). Some clones in this sample may be carry-over from other donors' samples. Both conserved end residues are part of each CDR3. A D gene is named only where the DNA matches it firmly. Where a row states a size, it is once, few, many or the class of an expanded clone; other rows omit it.

J,size,V,D,DNA,CDR3
TRBJ1-2,few,TRBV28,-,TGTGCCAGCAAAAAATCAGGGAACTATGGCTACACCTTC,CASKKSGNYGYTF
TRBJ1-2,many,TRBV7-2,TRBD1,TGTGCCAGCAGCTTAGCGTCTTCCTTCGACAGGGCTAACTATGGCTACACCTTC,CASSLASSFDRANYGYTF
TRBJ2-7,many,TRBV7-9,-,TGTGCCAGCAGTCCACCCGAGAGTGTCGAGCAGTACTTC,CASSPPESVEQYF
TRBJ2-1,few,TRBV7-9,TRBD1,TGTGCCAGCAGCCCGAGGGAGGACAGGGCCTCCTACAATGAGCAGTTCTTC,CASSPREDRASYNEQFF
TRBJ1-1,-,TRBV5-6,TRBD1,TGTGCCAGCCGAAAACAGGGGGCGAGCACTGAAGCTTTCTTT,CASRKQGASTEAFF
TRBJ2-3,-,TRBV20-1,-,TGCAGTGCTAGGTCCCACTCTGATTTCACAGATACGCAGTATTTT,CSARSHSDFTDTQYF
TRBJ2-1,-,TRBV6-1,-,TGTGCCAGCAGTGAGCTGGACGGCTACTCCTACAATGAGCAGTTCTTC,CASSELDGYSYNEQFF
TRBJ2-7,once,TRBV6-2/TRBV6-3,-,TGTGCCAGCAGTTACGTCGAGCAGTACTTC,CASSYVEQYF
TRBJ2-7,many,TRBV7-9,-,TGTGCCAGCAGCTCCCCTCCCCGATGGGAGCAGTACTTC,CASSSPPRWEQYF
TRBJ2-7,-,TRBV4-2,-,TGTGCCAGCAGCCAAGCCCGAGCCTACGAGCAGTACTTC,CASSQARAYEQYF
TRBJ1-1,few,TRBV25-1,-,TGTGCCAGCAGTGAAGACCCGGGACCGTACACTGAAGCTTTCTTT,CASSEDPGPYTEAFF
TRBJ2-3,-,TRBV7-8,-,TGTGCCAGCAATCCAGACAGGCCGCCCTCTAAAAGCACAGATACGCAGTATTTT,CASNPDRPPSKSTDTQYF
TRBJ1-1,-,TRBV7-2,-,TGTGCCAGCAGCTTAAGGGGGGGGGACACTGAAGCTTTCTTT,CASSLRGGDTEAFF
TRBJ2-7,-,TRBV11-2,TRBD2,TGTGCCAGCAGCTTAGTTTATTGGACTAGCGATGACGAGCAGTACTTC,CASSLVYWTSDDEQYF
TRBJ1-4,-,TRBV6-2/TRBV6-3,TRBD1,TGTGCCAGCACTCAGCGGGACAGGGGTAATGAAAAACTGTTTTTT,CASTQRDRGNEKLFF
TRBJ2-7,-,TRBV29-1,-,TGCAGCGTGGAAGGGTTAGGCGGTACCTACGAGCAGTACTTC,CSVEGLGGTYEQYF
TRBJ2-7,-,TRBV7-8,-,TGTGCCAGCAGCTTAGAAGGCGTTAGCGGATACGAGCAGTACTTC,CASSLEGVSGYEQYF
TRBJ2-1,few,TRBV7-9,-,TGTGCCAGCAGTTTACCTAAGGGGCCCACAGGAGAGCAGTTCTTC,CASSLPKGPTGEQFF
TRBJ2-5,-,TRBV5-4,-,TGTGCCAGCAGCCCTAAGCCGGGGGGCGAAGAGACCCAGTACTTC,CASSPKPGGEETQYF
TRBJ1-1,once,TRBV11-2,-,TGTGCCAGCAGCTTGGGGCAGGGTAGGGGCACTGAAGCTTTCTTT,CASSLGQGRGTEAFF
TRBJ1-5,-,TRBV7-6,TRBD1,TGTGCCAGCAGCCCTGGGACAGGGCAGGATCAGCCCCAGCATTTT,CASSPGTGQDQPQHF
TRBJ2-7,-,TRBV20-1,TRBD1,TGCAGTGCTAGACCCACAGGGGAGCCTATCTACGAGCAGTACTTC,CSARPTGEPIYEQYF
TRBJ1-1,-,TRBV5-1,-,TGCGCCAGCAGCTTATCAGGGTTTAAGGAAGCTTTCTTT,CASSLSGFKEAFF
TRBJ1-5,few,TRBV27,TRBD1,TGTGCCAGCAGTCCTGGACAGGGGTCGGCTCGCAGCAATCAGCCCCAGCATTTT,CASSPGQGSARSNQPQHF
TRBJ2-7,-,TRBV2,TRBD1,TGTGCCAGCAGCCCCCGGGACAGCCTTTCCTACGAGCAGTACTTC,CASSPRDSLSYEQYF
TRBJ1-2,few,TRBV27,-,TGTGCCAGCAGCAAAAACCCGCTCTATGGCTACACCTTC,CASSKNPLYGYTF